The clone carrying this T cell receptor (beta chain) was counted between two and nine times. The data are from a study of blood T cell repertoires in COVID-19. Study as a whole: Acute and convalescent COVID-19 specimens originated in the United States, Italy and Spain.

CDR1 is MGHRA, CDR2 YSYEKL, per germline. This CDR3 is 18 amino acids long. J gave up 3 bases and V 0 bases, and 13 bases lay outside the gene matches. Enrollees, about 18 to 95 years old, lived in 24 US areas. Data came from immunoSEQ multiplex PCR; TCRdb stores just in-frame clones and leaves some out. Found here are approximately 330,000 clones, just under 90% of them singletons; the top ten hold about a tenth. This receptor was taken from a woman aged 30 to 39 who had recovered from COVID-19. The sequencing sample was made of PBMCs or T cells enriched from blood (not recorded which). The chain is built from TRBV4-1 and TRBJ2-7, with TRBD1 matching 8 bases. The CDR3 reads CASSQDLVRQGAFYEQYF. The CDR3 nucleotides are TGCGCCAGCAGCCAAGATCTTGTACGTCAGGGGGCTTTCTACGAGCAGTACTTC.